These 21 T cell receptor beta chains came from one sample sequenced in a study of T cells in narcolepsy. Assay: immunoSEQ multiplex PCR; the TCRdb copy retains only in-frame clones and omits some. This table has about 40,000 clones, about 87% appearing once. Sequencing was carried out using CD45RA- memory CD4+ T cells from PBMCs. Every receptor here comes from a human donor with narcolepsy.

This rearrangement joins TRBV5-6 to TRBJ1-1, with D maybe TRBD1 (5 bases). The CDR3 is made up of 14 amino acids. Germline values: CDR1 SGHDT, CDR2 YYEEEE. Trimming shortened V by 4 bases and J by 0 bases, and 10 bases separated the two germline ends. DNA for the CDR3: TGTGCCAGCAGCGTCCAGGGTATGAACACTGAAGCTTTCTTT. Its protein product is CASSVQGMNTEAFF.

The chain joins TRBV5-4 to TRBJ1-1, with no clear D. The germline V gene encodes CDR1 SGHNT and CDR2 YYREEE (reference sequence). Trimming took 5 bases from V and 2 from J, leaving 22 bases between them. There are 17 residues in the CDR3. CDR3: CASRPYPPRAPNTEAFF. Written as DNA, the CDR3 is TGTGCCAGCAGACCTTACCCGCCTAGGGCCCCCAACACTGAAGCTTTCTTT.

V is TRBV9 and J is TRBJ1-3; 8 bases line up with TRBD1. CDR3 length: 15 amino acids. V lost 0 bases, J lost 6 bases, and 5 bases stayed unmatched. Germline assignment: CDR1 SGDLS and CDR2 YYNGEE. CDR3 nucleotide sequence: TGTGCCAGCAGCGTAGGGACAGGGAATGTAAACACCATATATTTT. It is translated as CASSVGTGNVNTIYF.

This chain links TRBV21-1 with TRBJ2-1; TRBD1 is the table's D call and was not checked against the DNA. TRBV21-1 is a listed pseudogene. This CDR3 spans 14 amino acids. The CDR3 coding sequence is TGTGCCAGCAGCAAAGCGCTTTTGGGGGCTGAGCAGTTCTTC. This gives the protein CASSKALLGAEQFF.

The rearrangement links TRBV27 to TRBJ2-7; 15 positions match TRBD2. The ends lost 5 bases at V and 2 bases at J; junction bases unmatched: 7. Germline lookup yields CDR1 MNHEY and CDR2 SMNVEV (reference sequence). This CDR3 comprises 17 residues. The DNA for the CDR3 is TGTGCCAGCAGTCGCGGGACTAGCGGGGGGCAACCCTACGAGCAGTACTTC. The encoded protein is CASSRGTSGGQPYEQYF.

V gene TRBV7-9 combines with J gene TRBJ2-1; 9 positions agree with TRBD2. The CDR3 is 15 amino acids. The germline V gene encodes CDR1 SEHNR and CDR2 FQNEAQ (reference sequence). Unmatched junction bases numbered 9, after V lost 5 bases and J lost 7 bases. CDR3 DNA: TGTGCCAGCAGCCCTCCCGCACTAGCGGGTAATGAGCAGTTCTTC. Translating gives CASSPPALAGNEQFF.

For this clone: One junction end disagrees with the germline gene, perhaps due to a read error. The genes are TRBV7-9 and TRBJ2-1, with D perhaps assigned TRBD1 or TRBD2 (5 bases each). Germline V gene sequence: CDR1 SEHNR, CDR2 FQNEAQ (reference sequence). The CDR3 is 15 amino acids. The CDR3 loop reads CASSLEGTYGNGQFF. CDR3 DNA sequence: TGTGCCAGCAGCTTAGAAGGGACCTATGGCAATGGGCAGTTCTTC. The whole variable domain, filled in from reference TRBV7-9 and TRBJ2-1, reads DTGVSQNPRHKITKRGQNVTFRCDPISEHNRLYWYRQTLGQGPEFLTYFQNEAQLEKSRLLSDRFSAERPKGSFSTLEIQRTEQGDSAMYLCASSLEGTYGNGQFFGPGTRLTVL.

The V and J genes are TRBV29-1 and TRBJ1-2; no firm D call. This CDR3 region has 13 residues. The germline V gene has CDR1 SQVTM and CDR2 ANQGSEA. V lost 7 bases and J lost 6, with 18 bases in between. The CDR3 here is CSAQRAEVNGYTF. CDR3 bases: TGCAGCGCCCAAAGAGCGGAGGTGAATGGCTACACCTTC.

V is TRBV5-1 and J is TRBJ1-2, with a possible D match to TRBD1 (5 bases). V was clipped by 4 bases and J by 3 bases, with 16 bases between them. Per the germline V gene, CDR1 is SGHRS and CDR2 is YFSETQ. The CDR3 has 15 amino acids. The CDR3 nucleotides are TGCGCCAGCAGCCCGGGACCAGGAGGGGACTATGGCTACACCTTC. Protein sequence: CASSPGPGGDYGYTF.

The chain joins TRBV4-3 to TRBJ2-1, with a weak D call TRBD1 (6 bases). CDR1 LGHNA and CDR2 YSLEER come from the germline V gene. Trimming took off 1 base at V and 10 bases at J, with 14 bases between the two ends. The CDR3 runs to 14 residues. This chain's CDR3 is CASSQGEVDREQFF. CDR3 coding DNA: TGCGCCAGCAGCCAAGGAGAAGTAGACAGGGAGCAGTTCTTC.

This chain joins TRBV5-1 and TRBJ2-5; 7 bases line up with TRBD1. The V gene's germline CDR1 is SGHRS and CDR2 YFSETQ. V lost 3 bases and J lost 2; bases outside the gene matches: 4. This CDR3 comprises 14 residues. The CDR3 sequence is CASSSQGVQETQYF. In DNA, the CDR3 is TGCGCCAGCAGCTCCCAGGGGGTACAAGAGACCCAGTACTTC.

The rearrangement uses TRBV18 and TRBJ1-1, with D hard to call. V gave up 2 bases and J gave up 4 bases, with 8 bases separating them. The CDR3 is 13 residues long. Germline loops: CDR1 KGHSH, CDR2 LQKENI. CDR3 protein: CASSPARATEAFF. The CDR3 DNA is TGTGCCAGCTCACCAGCAAGAGCCACTGAAGCTTTCTTT. The variable domain in full, completed from reference TRBV18 and TRBJ1-1, reads NAGVMQNPRHLVRRRGQEARLRCSPMKGHSHVYWYRQLPEEGLKFMVYLQKENIIDESGMPKERFSAEFPKEGPSILRIQQVVRGDSAAYFCASSPARATEAFFGQGTRLTVV.

This clone was observed a single time. One end of the junction varies from germline; a read error may be responsible. CDR3 region: CAGSPRDNTGELFF. The CDR3, as DNA: TGTGCCGGCTCACCAAGGGACAACACCGGGGAGCTGTTTTTT. V is TRBV18 and J is TRBJ2-2; D tentatively reads TRBD1 or TRBD2 (5 bases each). Germline V CDR1 and CDR2: KGHSH, LQKENI. CDR3 length: 14 amino acids.

This clone was seen once. The V gene is TRBV5-1, the J gene TRBJ2-1; TRBD1 matches at 9 bases. The CDR3 loop spans 15 amino acids. Per the germline V gene, CDR1 is SGHRS and CDR2 is YFSETQ. V lost 0 bases to trimming and J lost 7 bases; unmatched junction nucleotides: 5. CDR3 sequence (DNA): TGCGCCAGCAGCTTGGAAGGGACAGGGCAGAATGAGCAGTTCTTC. As protein: CASSLEGTGQNEQFF.

This clone was recorded once. This chain uses TRBV18 with TRBJ2-3; D remains unclear. The CDR3 has 14 residues. Germline V gives CDR1 KGHSH, CDR2 LQKENI. V was clipped by 3 bases and J by 0 bases, with 7 bases between them. CDR3 sequence reads: CASSPETSTDTQYF. The CDR3 DNA sequence: TGTGCCAGCTCACCGGAGACTAGCACAGATACGCAGTATTTT.

The J gene is TRBJ2-4, the V gene TRBV4-1; 10 bases line up with TRBD1. The CDR3 has 18 amino acids. CDR1 and CDR2 from the germline V gene are MGHRA and YSYEKL. Trimming at V came to 1 base and at J to 4 bases, leaving 10 bases not matched to a gene. CDR3 amino acids: CASSQAELGQGDKNIQYF. DNA of the CDR3: TGCGCCAGCAGCCAAGCCGAACTCGGACAGGGGGATAAAAACATTCAGTACTTC.

The chain combines TRBV5-1 with TRBJ2-2; 9 nucleotides agree with TRBD1. Losses at the gene ends were 0 bases for V and 8 bases for J; bases not matched to a gene: 11. The germline CDR1 and CDR2 sequences are SGHRS and YFSETQ. The CDR3 spans 17 residues. Written as DNA, the CDR3 is TGCGCCAGCAGCTTGGGATTTGGGACAGGGTCCCGAGGGGAGCTGTTTTTT. Protein sequence: CASSLGFGTGSRGELFF.

This clone appeared once. The J gene is TRBJ1-2, the V gene TRBV6-1; TRBD1 aligns across 7 bases. The J segment lost 4 bases and the V segment lost 7 bases, leaving 9 bases of the junction unmatched. The CDR3 contains 14 residues. Germline lookup yields CDR1 MNHNS and CDR2 SASEGT. The CDR3 DNA follows: TGTGCCAGCATGACAGGGCCCCGGGGCTATGGCTACACCTTC. Translation gives CASMTGPRGYGYTF.

The V call is TRBV2, the J call TRBJ1-6; 7 bases align to TRBD1. The junction had 9 bases not matched to a gene; V was cut back by 0 bases and J by 7 bases. The CDR3 length is 17 residues. Germline V gene sequence: CDR1 SNHLY, CDR2 FYNNEI. The CDR3 nucleotides read TGTGCCAGCAGTGAAGCGCTCAGGGGGTGGGAGAATTCACCCCTCCACTTT. It is translated as CASSEALRGWENSPLHF.

The V gene is TRBV9, the J gene TRBJ2-1; D remains ambiguous. The V end lost 0 bases, the J end lost 5 bases, and 12 bases lay between the germline ends. Germline lookup yields CDR1 SGDLS and CDR2 YYNGEE. The CDR3 runs 15 residues. In nucleotides, the CDR3 is TGTGCCAGCAGCGTAGTGGTGGGTGAACACAATGAGCAGTTCTTC. Its translation is CASSVVVGEHNEQFF.

The count of this clone is one. The rearrangement links TRBV7-3 to TRBJ2-5; TRBD2 might be the D (5 bases). CDR3 length: 13 amino acids. CDR1 is SGHTA, CDR2 FQGTGA, per germline. Trimming shortened V by 6 bases and J by 2 bases, and 10 bases separated the two germline ends. CDR3 sequence: CASRRSVQETQYF. The DNA for the CDR3 is TGTGCCAGCAGACGTAGCGTTCAAGAGACCCAGTACTTC. The full variable domain, completed using reference TRBV7-3 and TRBJ2-5, is GAGVSQTPSNKVTEKGKYVELRCDPISGHTALYWYRQSLGQGPEFLIYFQGTGAADDSGLPNDRFFAVRPEGSVSTLKIQRTERGDSAVYLCASRRSVQETQYFGPGTRLLVL.